Listed below are T cell receptor beta chains from one sample, sequenced in a study of Graves' ophthalmopathy and Graves' hyperthyroidism. TCRdb used MiXCR to reprocess the multiplex PCR reads, holding one entry per CDR3 protein. Here the sample spans over a million distinct CDR3 sequences, about two fifths being singletons. The sequencing input was peripheral blood or thyroid tissue (not recorded which). All receptors come from an adult man with Graves' hyperthyroidism. Each CDR3 is given with its conserved first and last residue. The order of the fields is J gene, D gene, clone size, V gene, CDR3 length, CDR3 DNA, CDR3 protein. A D gene is named only where the DNA matches it firmly. Part of the rows lack a size; the others show once, few, many or a class for expanded clones.

TRBJ1-5	-	-	TRBV28	14	TGTGCCAGCAGTTTAAGTCAGGAAAATCAGCCCCAGCATTTT	CASSLSQENQPQHF
TRBJ1-2	TRBD1	many	TRBV7-8	16	TGTGCCAGCAGCACGGGACAGGGGTTGACTAACTATGGCTACACCTTC	CASSTGQGLTNYGYTF
TRBJ1-6	-	few	TRBV6-5	16	TGTGCCAGCAGCAACCGACGGGGGGGGGATAATTCACCCCTCCACTTT	CASSNRRGGDNSPLHF
TRBJ1-3	-	-	TRBV4-3	14	TGCGCCAGCAGCCAAGATTTAGGGAAGGATACCATATATTTT	CASSQDLGKDTIYF
TRBJ2-6	-	-	TRBV7-7	16	TGTGCCAGCAGTTACGGAGGGGTTGGTGGGGCCAACGTCCTGACTTTC	CASSYGGVGGANVLTF
TRBJ2-7	-	-	TRBV5-1	12	TGCGCCGGCAGCTTGTTAGGGGGCGAGCAGTACTTC	CAGSLLGGEQYF
TRBJ1-5	TRBD1	many	TRBV20-1	15	TGCAGTGCTCCACAGGGGACAATCAGAAATCAGCCCCAGCATTTT	CSAPQGTIRNQPQHF
TRBJ1-4	TRBD1	few	TRBV12-3/TRBV12-4	15	TGTGCCAGCAGGGACAGGGGGCTTAACAATGAAAAACTGTTTTTT	CASRDRGLNNEKLFF
TRBJ2-7	-	-	TRBV19	13	TGTGCCAGCGGGGCAGGGCTTAACTACGAGCAGTACTTC	CASGAGLNYEQYF
TRBJ2-5	-	-	TRBV9	16	TGTGCCAGCAGCGTGGGGCCAGGGGGGGTTCAAGAGACCCAGTACTTC	CASSVGPGGVQETQYF
TRBJ1-5	-	many	TRBV20-1	18	TGCAGTGCTAGAGATAGGGCAGGGCCGAGTAGAAGCAATCAGCCCCAGCATTTT	CSARDRAGPSRSNQPQHF
TRBJ1-1	-	-	TRBV2	15	TGTGCCAGCAGTCCCCACTCAACGGGGAACACTGAAGCTTTCTTT	CASSPHSTGNTEAFF
TRBJ1-6	-	many	TRBV19	13	TGTGCCAGTAGGACCCAGGGAATTTCACCCCTCCACTTT	CASRTQGISPLHF
TRBJ2-7	-	few	TRBV6-2/TRBV6-3	15	TGTGCCAGCAGTTACGGAACAGAGCTTACCTACGAGCAGTACTTC	CASSYGTELTYEQYF
TRBJ1-2	TRBD1	few	TRBV7-9	17	TGTGCCAGCAGCGGGGGGACAGGGGGCTTTTTCCCCTATGGCTACACCTTC	CASSGGTGGFFPYGYTF
TRBJ1-1	-	-	TRBV25-1	14	TGTGCCAGCCACGCCGTGGGATCGAACACCGAAGCTTTCTTT	CASHAVGSNTEAFF
TRBJ2-7	-	-	TRBV28	15	TGTGCCAGCAGTTTTCGGCCCGGGGTCTCCTACGAGCAGTACTTC	CASSFRPGVSYEQYF
TRBJ2-7	-	many	TRBV12-3/TRBV12-4	13	TGTGCCAGCAGTACCAGGGACTCCTACGAGCAGTACTTC	CASSTRDSYEQYF
TRBJ1-1	-	-	TRBV24-1	13	TGTGCCACCAGTGCCGCAGGCCCCACTGAAGCTTTCTTT	CATSAAGPTEAFF
TRBJ1-1	-	many	TRBV29-1	13	TGCAGCGTCGAGGGACTAATGAACACTGAAGCTTTCTTT	CSVEGLMNTEAFF
TRBJ1-1	-	many	TRBV12-3/TRBV12-4	14	TGTGCCAGCAGTTTCGGACTCCGAGGGACTGAAGCTTTCTTT	CASSFGLRGTEAFF
TRBJ2-7	-	-	TRBV29-1	13	TGCAGTGCTAGACTTGACGAGACCTACGAGCAGTACTTC	CSARLDETYEQYF
TRBJ2-7	-	-	TRBV4-1	15	TGCGCCAGCAGCCCGCGGACAAGAAGCTCCTACGAGCAGTACTTC	CASSPRTRSSYEQYF